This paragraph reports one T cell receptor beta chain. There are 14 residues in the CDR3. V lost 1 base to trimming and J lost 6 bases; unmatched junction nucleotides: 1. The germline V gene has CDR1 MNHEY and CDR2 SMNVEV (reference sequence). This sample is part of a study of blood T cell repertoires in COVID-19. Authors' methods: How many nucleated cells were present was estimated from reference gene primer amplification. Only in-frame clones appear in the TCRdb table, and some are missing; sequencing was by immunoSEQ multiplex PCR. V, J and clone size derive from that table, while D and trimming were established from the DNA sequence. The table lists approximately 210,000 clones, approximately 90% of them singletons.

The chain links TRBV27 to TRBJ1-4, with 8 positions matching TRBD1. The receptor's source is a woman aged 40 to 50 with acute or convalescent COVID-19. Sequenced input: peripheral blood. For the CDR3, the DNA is TGTGCCAGCAGTTTATTACAGGGGGATGAAAAACTGTTTTTT. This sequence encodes CASSLLQGDEKLFF.